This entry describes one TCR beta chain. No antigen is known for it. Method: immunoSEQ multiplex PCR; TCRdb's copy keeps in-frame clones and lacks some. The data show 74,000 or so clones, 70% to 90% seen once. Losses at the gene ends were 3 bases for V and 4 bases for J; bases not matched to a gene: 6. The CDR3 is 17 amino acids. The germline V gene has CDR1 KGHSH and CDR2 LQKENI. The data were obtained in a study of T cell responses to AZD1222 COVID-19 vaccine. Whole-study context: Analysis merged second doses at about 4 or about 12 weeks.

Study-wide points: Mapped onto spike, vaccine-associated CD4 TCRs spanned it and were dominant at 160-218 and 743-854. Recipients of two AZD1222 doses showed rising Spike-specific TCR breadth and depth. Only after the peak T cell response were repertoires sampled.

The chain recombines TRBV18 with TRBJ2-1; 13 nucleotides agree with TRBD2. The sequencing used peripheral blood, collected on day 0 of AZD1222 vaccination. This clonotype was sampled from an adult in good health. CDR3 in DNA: TGTGCCAGCTCACCGTGGACTAGCGGGGGCGGTTACAATGAGCAGTTCTTC. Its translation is CASSPWTSGGGYNEQFF. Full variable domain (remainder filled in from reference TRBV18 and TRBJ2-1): NAGVMQNPRHLVRRRGQEARLRCSPMKGHSHVYWYRQLPEEGLKFMVYLQKENIIDESGMPKERFSAEFPKEGPSILRIQQVVRGDSAAYFCASSPWTSGGGYNEQFFGPGTRLTVL.